This T cell receptor (beta chain) was observed in a study of T cell repertoires in cytomegalovirus infection. This CDR3 contains 15 residues. Trimming took off 5 bases at V and 5 bases at J, with 18 bases between the two ends. The table lists this clonotype with a few counts. The antigen is undetermined. TCRdb reprocessed the reads via MiXCR and lists one record per CDR3 protein. The sample records 75,000 to 100,000 distinct CDR3 sequences, less than 30% being singletons. This clonotype originated in a human donor in good health (CMV status not recorded). Some clones in this sample may be carry-over from other donors' samples. The rearrangement joins TRBV12-3 or TRBV12-4 to TRBJ2-5; a weak D match, TRBD2 (5 bases). Specimen: CD8+ T cells from cultured PBMCs, collected from culture after CMV antigen stimulation. CDR3 in amino acids: CASSLFSTRTETQYF. The DNA of the CDR3 is TGTGCCAGCAGTCTGTTTTCCACTAGAACGGAGACCCAGTACTTC.